The clone carrying this T cell receptor (beta chain) was seen a handful of times. The data belong to a study of identifying expanded T cells in peripheral blood. Measured with immunoSEQ multiplex PCR; TCRdb has only the in-frame clones, and not every one. Among around 81,000 clones, roughly 84% were seen once, and the ten largest hold just under 4.5%. This receptor was obtained from a person aged 18 to 75 in good health. Sequenced: blood.

The CDR3 nucleotides are TGTGCCAGCAGCTTAGATGCGGGCCAAGAGACCCAGTACTTC. It is translated as CASSLDAGQETQYF. The chain recombines TRBV11-3 with TRBJ2-5; D is perhaps TRBD2 (5 bases). Trimming left V 0 bases short and J 1 base short, with 6 bases between. This CDR3 is 14 amino acids long. Germline V CDR1 and CDR2: SGHNT, YENEEA.